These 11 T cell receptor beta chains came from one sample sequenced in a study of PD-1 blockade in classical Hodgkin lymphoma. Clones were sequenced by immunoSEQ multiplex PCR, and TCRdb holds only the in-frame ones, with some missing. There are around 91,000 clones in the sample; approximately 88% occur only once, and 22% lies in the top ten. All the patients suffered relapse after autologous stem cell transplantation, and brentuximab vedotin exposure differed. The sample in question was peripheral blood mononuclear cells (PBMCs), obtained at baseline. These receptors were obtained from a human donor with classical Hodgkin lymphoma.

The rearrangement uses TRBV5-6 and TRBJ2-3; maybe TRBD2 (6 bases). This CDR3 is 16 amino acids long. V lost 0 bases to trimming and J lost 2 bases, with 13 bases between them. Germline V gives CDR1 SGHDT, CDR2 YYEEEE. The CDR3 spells CASSLASGLPTDTQYF. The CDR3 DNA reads TGTGCCAGCAGCTTGGCGTCGGGACTCCCCACAGATACGCAGTATTTT.

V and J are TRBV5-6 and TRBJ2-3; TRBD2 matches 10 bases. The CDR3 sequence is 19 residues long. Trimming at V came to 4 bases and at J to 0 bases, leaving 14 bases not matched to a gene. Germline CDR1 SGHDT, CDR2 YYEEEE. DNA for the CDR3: TGTGCCAGCAGCCCCTTTGGACTAGCGGACCTAGATAGCACAGATACGCAGTATTTT. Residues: CASSPFGLADLDSTDTQYF. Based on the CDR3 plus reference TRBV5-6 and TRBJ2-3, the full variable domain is DAGVTQSPTHLIKTRGQQVTLRCSPKSGHDTVSWYQQALGQGPQFIFQYYEEEERQRGNFPDRFSGHQFPNYSSELNVNALLLGDSALYLCASSPFGLADLDSTDTQYFGPGTRLTVL.

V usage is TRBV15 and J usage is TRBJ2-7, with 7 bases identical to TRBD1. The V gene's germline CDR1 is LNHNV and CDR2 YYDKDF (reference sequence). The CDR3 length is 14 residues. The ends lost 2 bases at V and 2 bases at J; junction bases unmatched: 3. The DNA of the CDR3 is TGTGCCACCAGCAGATCCGGGACAGCCTACGAGCAGTACTTC. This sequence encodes CATSRSGTAYEQYF.

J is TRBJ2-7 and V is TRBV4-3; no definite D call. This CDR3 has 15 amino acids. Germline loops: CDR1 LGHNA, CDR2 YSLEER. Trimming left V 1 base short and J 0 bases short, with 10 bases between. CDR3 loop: CASSQADAPSYEQYF. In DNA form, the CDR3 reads TGCGCCAGCAGCCAAGCGGATGCACCCTCCTACGAGCAGTACTTC.

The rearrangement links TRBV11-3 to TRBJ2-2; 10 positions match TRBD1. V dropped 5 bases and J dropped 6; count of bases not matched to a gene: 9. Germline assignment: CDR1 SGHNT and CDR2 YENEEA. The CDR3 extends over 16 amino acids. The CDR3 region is CASSPPGQGLSGELFF. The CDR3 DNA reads TGTGCCAGCAGCCCCCCGGGACAGGGGTTATCCGGGGAGCTGTTTTTT.

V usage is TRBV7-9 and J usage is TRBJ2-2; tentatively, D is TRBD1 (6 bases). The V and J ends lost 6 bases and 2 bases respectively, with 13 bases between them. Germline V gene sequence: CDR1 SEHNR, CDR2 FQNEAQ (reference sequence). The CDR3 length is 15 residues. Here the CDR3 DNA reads TGTGCCAGCAGACCTACAGGGATAAACACCGGGGAGCTGTTTTTT. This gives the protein CASRPTGINTGELFF.

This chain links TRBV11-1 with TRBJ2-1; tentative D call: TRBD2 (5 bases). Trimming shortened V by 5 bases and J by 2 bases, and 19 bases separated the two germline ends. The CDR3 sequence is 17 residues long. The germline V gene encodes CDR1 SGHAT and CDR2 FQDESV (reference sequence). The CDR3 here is CASSRENRFGTYNEQFF. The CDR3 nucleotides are TGTGCCAGCAGCCGGGAAAACCGGTTCGGCACCTACAATGAGCAGTTCTTC.

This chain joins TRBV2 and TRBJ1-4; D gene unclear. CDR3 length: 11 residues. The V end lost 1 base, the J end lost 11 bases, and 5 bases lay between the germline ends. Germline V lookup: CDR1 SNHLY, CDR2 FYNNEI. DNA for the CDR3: TGTGCCAGCAGTGAAGGCATTAAACTGTTTTTT. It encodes CASSEGIKLFF. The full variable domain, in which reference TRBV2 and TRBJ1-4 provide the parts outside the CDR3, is EPEVTQTPSHQVTQMGQEVILRCVPISNHLYFYWYRQILGQKVEFLVSFYNNEISEKSEIFDDQFSVERPDGSNFTLKIRSTKLEDSAMYFCASSEGIKLFFGSGTQLSVL.

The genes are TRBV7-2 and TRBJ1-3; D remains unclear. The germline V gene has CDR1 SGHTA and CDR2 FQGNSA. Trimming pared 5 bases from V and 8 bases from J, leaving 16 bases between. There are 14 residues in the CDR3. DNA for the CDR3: TGTGCCAGCAGCCCCTCTATCTCAGTTGACACCATATATTTT. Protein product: CASSPSISVDTIYF.

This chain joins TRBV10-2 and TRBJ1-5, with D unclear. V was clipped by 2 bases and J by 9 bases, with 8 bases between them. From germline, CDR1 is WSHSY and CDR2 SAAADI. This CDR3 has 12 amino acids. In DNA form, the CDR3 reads TGCGCCAGCAGTGAGAGTGAGACGCCCCAGCATTTT. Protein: CASSESETPQHF.

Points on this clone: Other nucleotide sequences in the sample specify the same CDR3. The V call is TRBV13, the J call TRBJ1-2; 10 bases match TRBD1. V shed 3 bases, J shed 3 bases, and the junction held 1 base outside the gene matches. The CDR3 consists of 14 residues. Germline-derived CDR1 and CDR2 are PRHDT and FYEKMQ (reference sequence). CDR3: CASSLGTGDYGYTF. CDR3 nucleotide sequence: TGTGCCAGCAGCTTGGGGACAGGGGACTATGGCTACACCTTC. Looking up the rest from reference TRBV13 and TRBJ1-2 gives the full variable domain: AAGVIQSPRHLIKEKRETATLKCYPIPRHDTVYWYQQGPGQDPQFLISFYEKMQSDKGSIPDRFSAQQFSDYHSELNMSSLELGDSALYFCASSLGTGDYGYTFGSGTRLTVV.